These 19 T cell receptor beta chains were all obtained from the same sample, sequenced in a study of blood T cell repertoires in COVID-19. Data came from immunoSEQ multiplex PCR; TCRdb stores just in-frame clones and leaves some out. The sample includes about 150,000 clones, approximately 80% seen only once; the top ten take over 9%. The sequencing input was PBMCs or T cells enriched from blood (not recorded which). These TCRs come from a man over 45 who had recovered from COVID-19.

The chain links TRBV19 to TRBJ1-4; 8 bases match TRBD1. V shed 7 bases, J shed 6 bases, and the junction held 7 bases outside the gene matches. Germline CDR1 reads LNHDA; CDR2 reads SQIVND (reference sequence). This CDR3 is 14 amino acids long. Here the CDR3 reads CASTGDRTDEKLFF. CDR3 nucleotides: TGTGCCAGTACCGGGGACAGGACAGATGAAAAACTGTTTTTT. The whole variable domain, remainder taken from reference TRBV19 and TRBJ1-4, is DGGITQSPKYLFRKEGQNVTLSCEQNLNHDAMYWYRQDPGQGLRLIYYSQIVNDFQKGDIAEGYSVSREKKESFPLTVTSAQKNPTAFYLCASTGDRTDEKLFFGSGTQLSVL.

This chain joins TRBV10-1 and TRBJ2-2; TRBD2 agrees at 9 bases. CDR3 length: 19 residues. The V and J ends lost 10 bases and 0 bases, in that order; junction bases with no gene match: 18. CDR1 and CDR2 (germline): WNHNN, SYGVQD (reference sequence). The CDR3 here is CATPPRASGAAANTGELFF. The CDR3 bases are TGCGCCACCCCCCCCCGAGCTAGCGGGGCTGCCGCGAACACCGGGGAGCTGTTTTTT.

This clone was observed once. The V call is TRBV6-5, the J call TRBJ1-1; 8 positions agree with TRBD1. There are 14 residues in the CDR3. CDR1 is MNHEY, CDR2 SVGAGI, per germline. The junction had 2 bases not matched to a gene; V was cut back by 0 bases and J by 5 bases. The CDR3 DNA reads as TGTGCCAGCAGTTACTCAACAGGGGGGACTGAAGCTTTCTTT. It encodes CASSYSTGGTEAFF.

The rearrangement links TRBV5-4 to TRBJ2-3; D is perhaps TRBD2 (7 bases). V was cut by 0 bases and J by 0 bases, with 14 bases left in between. From germline, CDR1 is SGHNT and CDR2 YYREEE (reference sequence). The CDR3 runs 17 residues. The CDR3 DNA follows: TGTGCCAGCAGCTTGGGGGGGGGCCTGACAAGCACAGATACGCAGTATTTT. Protein: CASSLGGGLTSTDTQYF.

The rearrangement links TRBV30 to TRBJ1-1; D might be TRBD1 (6 bases). V was trimmed by 0 bases and J by 0 bases, leaving 8 bases between them. This CDR3 has 14 residues. Germline CDR1 and CDR2: GTSNPN and SVGIG (reference sequence). The CDR3 protein is CAWSVGQLNTEAFF. The CDR3 DNA reads TGTGCCTGGAGTGTAGGACAGTTGAACACTGAAGCTTTCTTT.

V gene TRBV7-6 combines with J gene TRBJ2-7, with a weak D call TRBD2 (5 bases). Between the trimmed V and J ends, which lost 0 bases and 6 bases, there was a span of 12 bases. The germline V gene encodes CDR1 SGHVS and CDR2 FNYEAQ. This CDR3 has 14 amino acids. The CDR3 region has the DNA TGTGCCAGCAGCTTAGCCTCGGACGCGGGCGAGCAGTACTTC. Its translation: CASSLASDAGEQYF.

The V and J genes are TRBV9 and TRBJ2-3; D is possibly TRBD1 (6 bases). This CDR3 has 17 amino acids. Looked up from germline, CDR1 is SGDLS and CDR2 is YYNGEE. Trimming removed 0 bases at V and 0 bases at J, with 14 bases between. The CDR3 loop reads CASSVEGGAVSTDTQYF. The CDR3 DNA is TGTGCCAGCAGCGTAGAAGGGGGAGCGGTGAGCACAGATACGCAGTATTTT.

The chain has TRBV6-2 or TRBV6-3 and TRBJ2-2; 9 bases match TRBD2. With 2 bases clipped from V and 4 bases from J, the junction kept 5 bases outside the gene matches. Germline CDR1 is MNHEY and CDR2 is SVGEGT. There are 16 residues in the CDR3. Here the CDR3 reads CASSYQAGGSTGELFF. DNA for the CDR3: TGTGCCAGCAGTTACCAAGCGGGGGGTTCCACCGGGGAGCTGTTTTTT.

This clone was seen once. V and J are TRBV7-2 and TRBJ2-5; 16 bases fit TRBD2. This CDR3 region has 16 residues. V lost 5 bases to trimming and J lost 3 bases; unmatched junction nucleotides: 3. Germline-derived CDR1 and CDR2 are SGHTA and FQGNSA. The CDR3 here is CASSAGTSGGEETQYF. The CDR3 coding sequence is TGTGCCAGCAGCGCAGGGACTAGCGGGGGGGAAGAGACCCAGTACTTC.

V usage is TRBV4-2 and J usage is TRBJ1-2, with a weak D call TRBD1 (6 bases). This CDR3 has 14 amino acids. Per the germline V gene, CDR1 is LGHNA and CDR2 is YNFKEQ. Trimming removed 3 bases at V and 2 bases at J, with 10 bases between. Written as DNA, the CDR3 is TGTGCCAGCAGCCACCGAGGACAGAACTATGGCTACACCTTC. Translation gives CASSHRGQNYGYTF.

This clone turned up a few times. The gene calls are TRBV7-2 and TRBJ1-3, with unresolved D. The CDR3 is made up of 14 amino acids. The germline gives CDR1 SGHTA, CDR2 FQGNSA. V was clipped by 5 bases and J by 0 bases, with 8 bases between them. Here the CDR3 DNA reads TGTGCCAGCAGCGCCGGGATCTCTGGAAACACCATATATTTT. Translating gives CASSAGISGNTIYF.

The chain employs TRBV19 and TRBJ1-5; the match to TRBD1 covers 8 bases. Germline loops: CDR1 LNHDA, CDR2 SQIVND (reference sequence). Germline trimming cut 3 bases from V and 9 bases from J; bases unmatched to any gene: 7. This CDR3 comprises 14 residues. The CDR3 spells CASSIPDRGPPQHF. The CDR3 region has the DNA TGTGCCAGTAGTATCCCTGACAGGGGACCGCCCCAGCATTTT.

The chain couples TRBV7-2 to TRBJ2-4; a weak D match, TRBD1 (6 bases). This CDR3 has 15 amino acids. Germline CDR1 reads SGHTA; CDR2 reads FQGNSA. The V gene lost 1 base and the J gene lost 9 bases, with 16 bases spanning the gap. The CDR3 sequence is CASSLVRTDSGIQYF. Written as DNA, the CDR3 is TGTGCCAGCAGCTTAGTCCGGACAGATTCGGGCATTCAGTACTTC.

J is TRBJ1-1 and V is TRBV12-3 or TRBV12-4, with a possible D match to TRBD1 (5 bases). V lost 3 bases and J 11 bases, leaving 16 bases between the germline ends. This CDR3 spans 13 amino acids. The DNA of the CDR3 is TGTGCCAGCAGTTTTGTCCACAGGCATCGTGCTTTCTTT. Translation: CASSFVHRHRAFF.

The chain is built from TRBV5-1 and TRBJ1-1; 7 nucleotides match TRBD1. CDR3 length: 15 residues. V dropped 4 bases and J dropped 2; count of bases not matched to a gene: 8. Germline V gene data show CDR1 as SGHRS and CDR2 as YFSETQ. Here the CDR3 DNA reads TGCGCCAGCAGCCGCCAGGGGGACTTAAACACTGAAGCTTTCTTT. It specifies CASSRQGDLNTEAFF.

The table lists this clone with a count of one. V gene TRBV6-2 or TRBV6-3 combines with J gene TRBJ2-5; 7 bases line up with TRBD1. The germline V gene has CDR1 MNHEY and CDR2 SVGEGT. The CDR3 runs 16 residues. Losses at the gene ends were 3 bases for V and 4 bases for J; bases not matched to a gene: 11. The CDR3 reads CASSYLLTGLGETQYF. DNA of the CDR3: TGTGCCAGCAGTTATCTTCTGACAGGGTTGGGAGAGACCCAGTACTTC.

The V gene is TRBV27, the J gene TRBJ1-6; no clear D. Germline V gene data show CDR1 as MNHEY and CDR2 as SMNVEV (reference sequence). The CDR3 loop spans 12 amino acids. The V and J ends lost 3 bases and 10 bases respectively, with 7 bases between them. The CDR3 loop is CASSFSGSPLHF. CDR3 coding DNA: TGTGCCAGCAGTTTCTCAGGATCACCCCTCCACTTT.

This clone came up once. The chain employs TRBV6-1 and TRBJ1-5; weak D call: TRBD1 (5 bases). Germline V gene data show CDR1 as MNHNS and CDR2 as SASEGT. The V end was cut by 4 bases, the J end by 1 base, with 14 bases between. CDR3 length: 16 residues. The CDR3 is CASSAGGEQSNQPQHF. The DNA of the CDR3 is TGTGCCAGCAGTGCCGGGGGGGAGCAGAGCAATCAGCCCCAGCATTTT.

For this clone: Distinct nucleotide sequences in the sample also encode this CDR3. V usage is TRBV5-1 and J usage is TRBJ1-4, with 8 bases lining up with TRBD1. J gave up 4 bases and V 4 bases, and 3 bases lay outside the gene matches. The CDR3 has 14 residues. Per germline, CDR1 SGHRS and CDR2 YFSETQ. CDR3 sequence (DNA): TGCGCCAGCAGCCTTGGACAGGGTAATGAAAAACTGTTTTTT. It is translated as CASSLGQGNEKLFF.